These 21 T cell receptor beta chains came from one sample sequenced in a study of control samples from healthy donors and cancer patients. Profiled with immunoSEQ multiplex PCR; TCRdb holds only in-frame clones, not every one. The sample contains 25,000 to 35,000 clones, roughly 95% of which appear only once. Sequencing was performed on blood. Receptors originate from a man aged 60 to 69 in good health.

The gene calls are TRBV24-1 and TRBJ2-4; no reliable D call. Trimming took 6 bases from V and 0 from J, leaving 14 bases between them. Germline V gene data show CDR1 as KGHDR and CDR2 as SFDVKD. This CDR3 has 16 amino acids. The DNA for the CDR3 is TGTGCCACCAGTTTGGACGTAGGCAAAGCCAAAAACATTCAGTACTTC. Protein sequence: CATSLDVGKAKNIQYF.

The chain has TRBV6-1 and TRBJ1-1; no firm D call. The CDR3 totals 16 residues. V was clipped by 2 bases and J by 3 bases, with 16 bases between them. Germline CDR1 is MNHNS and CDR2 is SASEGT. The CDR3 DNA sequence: TGTGCCAGCAGTGAACAAGGCCTTGACTGGCACACTGAAGCTTTCTTT. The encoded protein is CASSEQGLDWHTEAFF.

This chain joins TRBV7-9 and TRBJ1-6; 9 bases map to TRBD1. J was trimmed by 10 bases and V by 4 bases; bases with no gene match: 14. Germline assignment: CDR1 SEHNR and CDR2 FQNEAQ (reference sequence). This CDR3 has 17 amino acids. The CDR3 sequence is CASSSPSGTGLLSPLHF. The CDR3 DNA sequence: TGTGCCAGCAGCTCTCCGTCCGGGACAGGGCTGTTGTCACCCCTCCACTTT.

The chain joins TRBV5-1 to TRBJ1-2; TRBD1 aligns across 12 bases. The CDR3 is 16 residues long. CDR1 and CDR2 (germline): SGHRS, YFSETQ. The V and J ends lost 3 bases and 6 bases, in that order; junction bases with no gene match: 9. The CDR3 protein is CASSSGTGGKGDGYTF. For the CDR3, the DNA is TGCGCCAGCAGCTCCGGGACAGGGGGCAAGGGGGATGGCTACACCTTC. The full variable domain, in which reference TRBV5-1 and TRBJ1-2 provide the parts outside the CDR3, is KAGVTQTPRYLIKTRGQQVTLSCSPISGHRSVSWYQQTPGQGLQFLFEYFSETQRNKGNFPGRFSGRQFSNSRSEMNVSTLELGDSALYLCASSSGTGGKGDGYTFGSGTRLTVV.

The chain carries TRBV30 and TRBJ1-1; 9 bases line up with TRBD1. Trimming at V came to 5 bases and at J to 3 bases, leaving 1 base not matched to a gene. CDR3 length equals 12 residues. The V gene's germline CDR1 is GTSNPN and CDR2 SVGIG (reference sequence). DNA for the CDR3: TGTGCCTGGGGACAGGGGTACACTGAAGCTTTCTTT. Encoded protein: CAWGQGYTEAFF.

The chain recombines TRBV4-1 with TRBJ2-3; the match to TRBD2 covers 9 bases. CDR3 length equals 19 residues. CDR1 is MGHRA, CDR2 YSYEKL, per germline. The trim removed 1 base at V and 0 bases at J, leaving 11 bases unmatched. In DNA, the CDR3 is TGCGCCAGCAGCCAAGCCCAGCGGGGGGCCCGCCTCAGCACAGATACGCAGTATTTT. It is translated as CASSQAQRGARLSTDTQYF.

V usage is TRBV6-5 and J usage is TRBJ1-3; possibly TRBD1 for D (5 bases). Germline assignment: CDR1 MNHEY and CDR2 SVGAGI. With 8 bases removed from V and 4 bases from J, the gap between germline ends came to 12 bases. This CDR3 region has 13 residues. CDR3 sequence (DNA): TGTGCCAGCGACCCCCGACAGGGAAACACCATATATTTT. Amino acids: CASDPRQGNTIYF.

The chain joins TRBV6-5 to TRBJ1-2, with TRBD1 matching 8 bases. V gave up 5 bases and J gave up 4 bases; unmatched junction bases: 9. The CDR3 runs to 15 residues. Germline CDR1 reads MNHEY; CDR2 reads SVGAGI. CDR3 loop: CASSPDREATYGYTF. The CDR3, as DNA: TGTGCCAGCAGTCCGGACAGGGAAGCGACCTATGGCTACACCTTC.

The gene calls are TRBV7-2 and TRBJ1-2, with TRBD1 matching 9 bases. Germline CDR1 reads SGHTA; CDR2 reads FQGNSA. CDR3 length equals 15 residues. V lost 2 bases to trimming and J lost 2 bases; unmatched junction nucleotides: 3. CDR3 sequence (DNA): TGTGCCAGCAGCTTAATGGGGACAGGGAACTATGGCTACACCTTC. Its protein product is CASSLMGTGNYGYTF.

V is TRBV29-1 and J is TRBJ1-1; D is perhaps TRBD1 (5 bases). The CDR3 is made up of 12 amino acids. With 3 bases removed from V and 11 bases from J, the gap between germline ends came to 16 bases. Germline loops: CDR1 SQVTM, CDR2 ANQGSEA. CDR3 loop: CSVELGAGRAFF. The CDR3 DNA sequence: TGCAGCGTTGAGCTAGGGGCTGGTCGGGCTTTCTTT.

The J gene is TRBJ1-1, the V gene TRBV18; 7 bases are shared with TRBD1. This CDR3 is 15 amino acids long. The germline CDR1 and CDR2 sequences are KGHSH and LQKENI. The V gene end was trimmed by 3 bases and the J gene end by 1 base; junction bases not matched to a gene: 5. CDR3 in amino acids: CASSPRTGANTEAFF. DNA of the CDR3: TGTGCCAGCTCACCGCGGACAGGAGCGAACACTGAAGCTTTCTTT. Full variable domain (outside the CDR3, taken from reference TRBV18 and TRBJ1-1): NAGVMQNPRHLVRRRGQEARLRCSPMKGHSHVYWYRQLPEEGLKFMVYLQKENIIDESGMPKERFSAEFPKEGPSILRIQQVVRGDSAAYFCASSPRTGANTEAFFGQGTRLTVV.

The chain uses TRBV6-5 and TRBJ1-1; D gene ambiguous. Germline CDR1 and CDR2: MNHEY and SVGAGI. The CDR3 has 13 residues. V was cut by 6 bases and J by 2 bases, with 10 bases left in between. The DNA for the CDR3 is TGTGCCAGCAGCCTTGGTCCTAACACTGAAGCTTTCTTT. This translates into CASSLGPNTEAFF.

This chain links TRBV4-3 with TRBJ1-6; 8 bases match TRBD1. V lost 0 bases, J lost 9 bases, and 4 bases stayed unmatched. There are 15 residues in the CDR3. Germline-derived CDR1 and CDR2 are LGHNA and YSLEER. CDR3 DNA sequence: TGCGCCAGCAGCCAAGATAACAGGGGGGGTTCACCCCTCCACTTT. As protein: CASSQDNRGGSPLHF.

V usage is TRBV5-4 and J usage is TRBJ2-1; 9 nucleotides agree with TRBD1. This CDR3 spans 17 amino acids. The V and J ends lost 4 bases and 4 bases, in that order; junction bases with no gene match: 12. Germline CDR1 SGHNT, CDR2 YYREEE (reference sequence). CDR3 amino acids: CASSHLAWDRVYNEQFF. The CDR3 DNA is TGTGCCAGCAGCCATCTGGCCTGGGACAGGGTTTACAATGAGCAGTTCTTC.

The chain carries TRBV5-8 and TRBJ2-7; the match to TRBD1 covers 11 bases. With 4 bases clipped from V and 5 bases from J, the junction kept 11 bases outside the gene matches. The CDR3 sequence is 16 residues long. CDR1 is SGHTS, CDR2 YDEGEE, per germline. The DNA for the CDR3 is TGTGCCAGCAGCCCTCGGACAGGGGGCGCGGTCCACGAGCAGTACTTC. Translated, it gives CASSPRTGGAVHEQYF.

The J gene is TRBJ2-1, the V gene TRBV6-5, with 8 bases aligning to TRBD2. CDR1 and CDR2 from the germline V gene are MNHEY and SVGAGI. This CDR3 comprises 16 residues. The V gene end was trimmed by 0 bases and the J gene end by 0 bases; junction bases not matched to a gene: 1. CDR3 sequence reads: CASSYSGGGSYNEQFF. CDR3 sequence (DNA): TGTGCCAGCAGTTACTCCGGGGGGGGCTCCTACAATGAGCAGTTCTTC.

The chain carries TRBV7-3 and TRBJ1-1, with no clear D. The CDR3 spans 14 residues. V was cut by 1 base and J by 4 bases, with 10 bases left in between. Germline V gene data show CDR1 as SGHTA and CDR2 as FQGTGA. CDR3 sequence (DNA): TGTGCCAGCAGCTTAATTGCGGGCGGCACTGAAGCTTTCTTT. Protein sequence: CASSLIAGGTEAFF.

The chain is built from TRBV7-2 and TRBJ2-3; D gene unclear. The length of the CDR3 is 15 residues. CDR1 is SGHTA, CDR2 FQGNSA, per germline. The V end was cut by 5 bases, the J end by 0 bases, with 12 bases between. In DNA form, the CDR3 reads TGTGCCAGCAGCACGAATGGATTTAGCACAGATACGCAGTATTTT. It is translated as CASSTNGFSTDTQYF.

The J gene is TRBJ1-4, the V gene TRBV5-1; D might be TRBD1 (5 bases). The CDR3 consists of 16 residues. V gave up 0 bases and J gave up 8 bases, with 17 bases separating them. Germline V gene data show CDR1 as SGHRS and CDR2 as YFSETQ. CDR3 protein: CASSLGRDPVGEKLFF. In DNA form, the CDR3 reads TGCGCCAGCAGCTTGGGACGGGACCCTGTCGGAGAAAAACTGTTTTTT.

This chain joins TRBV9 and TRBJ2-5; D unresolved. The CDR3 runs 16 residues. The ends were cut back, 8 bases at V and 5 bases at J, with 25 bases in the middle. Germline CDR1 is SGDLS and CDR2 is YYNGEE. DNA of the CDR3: TGTGCCAGTACCCGGTTGGACCGGCCCCAGCTTGAGACCCAGTACTTC. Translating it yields CASTRLDRPQLETQYF.

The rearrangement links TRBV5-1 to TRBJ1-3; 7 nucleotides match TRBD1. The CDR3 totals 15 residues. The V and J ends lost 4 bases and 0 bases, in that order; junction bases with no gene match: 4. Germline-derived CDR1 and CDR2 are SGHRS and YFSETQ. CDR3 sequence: CASSKGGSSGNTIYF. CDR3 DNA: TGCGCCAGCAGCAAAGGGGGCAGCTCTGGAAACACCATATATTTT.